This T cell receptor beta chain was sequenced during a study of cytotoxic CD8 clonotypes in ibrutinib-treated CLL. Study-level background: Once patients had received a median about twelve months of treatment, range 6 to 36, response samples were obtained. Whole-study results and caveats: Public clonotypes, rarely seen, contracted or held steady on treatment. Increased clonality at ibrutinib response gave way to a return toward baseline at progression.

Measured with immunoSEQ multiplex PCR; TCRdb has only the in-frame clones, and not every one. The sample has some 200,000 clones, 70% seen once. The TCR beta libraries used approximately 2 micrograms of genomic DNA that came from cryopreserved PBMCs. This CDR3 contains 15 residues. Germline V gene sequence: CDR1 MNHNY, CDR2 SVGAGI (reference sequence). Between the trimmed V and J ends, which lost 2 bases and 8 bases, there was a span of 15 bases. Concerning this clone itself: As yet, its antigen is unknown.

This rearrangement joins TRBV6-6 to TRBJ1-4; D is undetermined. This TCR was sampled from a human donor with chronic lymphocytic leukemia. The source was PBMCs, collected after 12 months of ibrutinib treatment. The CDR3 DNA follows: TGTGCCAGCAGTTACGAGGGCAGCCGTCGGGAAAAACTGTTTTTT. Translation gives CASSYEGSRREKLFF.